This T cell receptor (beta chain) was recovered during a study of CD8 T cells in Susac syndrome. Sequencing targeted TCR beta in blood CD8+ and CD4+ T cells. Negative isolation was used for CD8+ and CD4+ T cells, and FACS enrichment was applied to TEMRA cells. Roughly 0.45 to 1 ug RNA was reverse transcribed with random hexamers. One entry per CDR3 protein results from TCRdb running MiXCR on the immunoSEQ multiplex PCR reads. This sample has about 430,000 distinct CDR3 sequences, with more than 80% found just once. The V gene end was trimmed by 6 bases and the J gene end by 5 bases; junction bases not matched to a gene: 18. Germline V gene lookup returns CDR1 MNHNS and CDR2 SASEGT. The length of the CDR3 is 18 residues.

This clonotype was obtained from a human donor with multiple sclerosis. The specimen sequenced was CD8+ T cells from PBMCs. The chain recombines TRBV6-1 with TRBJ2-5; 10 bases align to TRBD1. Here the CDR3 reads CASSQTGTGVHPRETQYF. The CDR3 DNA reads TGTGCCAGCAGCCAAACGGGGACAGGGGTCCACCCCCGGGAGACCCAGTACTTC.